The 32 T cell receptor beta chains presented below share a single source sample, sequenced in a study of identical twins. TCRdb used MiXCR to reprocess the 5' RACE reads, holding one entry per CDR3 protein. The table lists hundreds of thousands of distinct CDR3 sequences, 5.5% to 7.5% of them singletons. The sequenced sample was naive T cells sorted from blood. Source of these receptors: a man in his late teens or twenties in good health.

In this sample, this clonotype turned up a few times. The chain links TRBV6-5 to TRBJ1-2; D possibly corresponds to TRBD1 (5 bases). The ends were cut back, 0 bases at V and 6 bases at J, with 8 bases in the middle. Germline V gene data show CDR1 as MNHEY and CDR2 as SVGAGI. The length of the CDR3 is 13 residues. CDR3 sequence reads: CASSYSRGDGYTF. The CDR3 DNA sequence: TGTGCCAGCAGTTACTCGAGAGGGGATGGCTACACCTTC.

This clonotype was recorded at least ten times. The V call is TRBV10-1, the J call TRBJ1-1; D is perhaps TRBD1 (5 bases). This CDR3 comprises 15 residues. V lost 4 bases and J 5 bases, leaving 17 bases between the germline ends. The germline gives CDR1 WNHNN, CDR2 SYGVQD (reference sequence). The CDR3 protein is CASSATGRGKTEAFF. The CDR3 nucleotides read TGCGCCAGCAGTGCAACAGGACGCGGGAAAACTGAAGCTTTCTTT.

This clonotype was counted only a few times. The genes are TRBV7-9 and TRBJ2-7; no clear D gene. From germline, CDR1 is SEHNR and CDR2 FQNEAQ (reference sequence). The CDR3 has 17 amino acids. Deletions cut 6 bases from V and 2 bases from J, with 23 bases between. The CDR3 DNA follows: TGTGCCAGCAGTGAGAATATGGCCGTCTCCTTGACCTACGAGCAGTACTTC. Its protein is CASSENMAVSLTYEQYF. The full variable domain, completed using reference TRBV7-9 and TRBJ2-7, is DTGVSQNPRHKITKRGQNVTFRCDPISEHNRLYWYRQTLGQGPEFLTYFQNEAQLEKSRLLSDRFSAERPKGSFSTLEIQRTEQGDSAMYLCASSENMAVSLTYEQYFGPGTRLTVT.

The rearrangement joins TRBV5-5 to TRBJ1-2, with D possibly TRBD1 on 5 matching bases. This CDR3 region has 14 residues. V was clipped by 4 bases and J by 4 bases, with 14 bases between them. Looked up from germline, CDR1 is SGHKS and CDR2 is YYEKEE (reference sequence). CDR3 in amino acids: CASSPYDGAYGYTF. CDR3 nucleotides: TGTGCCAGCAGCCCATATGATGGGGCCTATGGCTACACCTTC.

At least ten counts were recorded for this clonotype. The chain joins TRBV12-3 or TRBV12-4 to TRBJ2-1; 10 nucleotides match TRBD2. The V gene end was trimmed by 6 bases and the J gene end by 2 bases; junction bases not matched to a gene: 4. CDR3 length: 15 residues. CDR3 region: CASRRTSGTYNEQFF. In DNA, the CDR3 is TGTGCCAGCAGAAGGACTAGCGGTACCTACAATGAGCAGTTCTTC.

This CDR3 is CASSPDTGDYEQYF. The CDR3 DNA follows: TGTGCCAGCAGTCCTGATACAGGAGACTACGAGCAGTACTTC. The chain is built from TRBV28 and TRBJ2-7; weak D call: TRBD1 (5 bases). Germline loops: CDR1 MDHEN, CDR2 SYDVKM. The CDR3 runs to 14 residues. V was shortened by 5 bases and J by 3 bases, with 14 bases between the two germline ends.

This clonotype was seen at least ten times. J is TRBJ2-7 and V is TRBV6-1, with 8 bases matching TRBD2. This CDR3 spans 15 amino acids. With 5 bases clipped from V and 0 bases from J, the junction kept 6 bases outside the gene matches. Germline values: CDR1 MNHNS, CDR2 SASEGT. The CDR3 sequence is CASSTYSGASYEQYF. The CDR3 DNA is TGTGCCAGCAGTACCTATAGCGGGGCCTCCTACGAGCAGTACTTC.

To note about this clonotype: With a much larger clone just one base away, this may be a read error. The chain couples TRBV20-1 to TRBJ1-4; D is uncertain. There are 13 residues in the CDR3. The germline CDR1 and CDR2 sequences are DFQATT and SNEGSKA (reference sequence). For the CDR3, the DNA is TGCAGTGCTAACAGATTGCTTAATGAAAAACTGGTTTTT. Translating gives CSANRLLNEKLVF.

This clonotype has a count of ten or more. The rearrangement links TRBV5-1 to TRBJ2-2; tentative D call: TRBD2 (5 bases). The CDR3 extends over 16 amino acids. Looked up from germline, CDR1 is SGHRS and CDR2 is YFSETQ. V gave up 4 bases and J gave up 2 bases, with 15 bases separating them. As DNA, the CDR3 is TGCGCCAGCAGCCCGGGATTAGCGCCTAACACCGGGGAGCTGTTTTTT. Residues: CASSPGLAPNTGELFF.

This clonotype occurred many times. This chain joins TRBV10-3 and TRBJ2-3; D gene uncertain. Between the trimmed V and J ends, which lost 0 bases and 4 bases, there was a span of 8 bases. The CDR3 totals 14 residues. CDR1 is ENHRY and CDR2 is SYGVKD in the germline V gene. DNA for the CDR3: TGTGCCATCAGTGAGTCGGGGTATTCAGATACGCAGTATTTT. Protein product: CAISESGYSDTQYF.

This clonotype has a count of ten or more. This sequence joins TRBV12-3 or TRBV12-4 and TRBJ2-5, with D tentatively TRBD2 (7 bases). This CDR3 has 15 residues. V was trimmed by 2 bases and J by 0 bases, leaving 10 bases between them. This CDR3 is CASSLRGANQETQYF. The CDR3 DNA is TGTGCCAGCAGTTTACGGGGGGCGAACCAAGAGACCCAGTACTTC.

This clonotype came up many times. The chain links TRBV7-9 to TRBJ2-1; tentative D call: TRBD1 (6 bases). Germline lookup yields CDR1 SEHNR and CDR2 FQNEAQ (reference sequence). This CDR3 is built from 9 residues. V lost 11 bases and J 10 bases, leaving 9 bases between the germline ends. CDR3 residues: CADGGEQFF. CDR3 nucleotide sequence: TGTGCCGATGGGGGCGAGCAGTTCTTC.

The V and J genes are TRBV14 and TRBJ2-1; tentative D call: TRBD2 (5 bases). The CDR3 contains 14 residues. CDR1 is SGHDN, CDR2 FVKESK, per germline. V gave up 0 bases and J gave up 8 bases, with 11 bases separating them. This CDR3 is CASSQDPGWDEQFF. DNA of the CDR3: TGTGCCAGCAGCCAAGACCCGGGGTGGGATGAGCAGTTCTTC.

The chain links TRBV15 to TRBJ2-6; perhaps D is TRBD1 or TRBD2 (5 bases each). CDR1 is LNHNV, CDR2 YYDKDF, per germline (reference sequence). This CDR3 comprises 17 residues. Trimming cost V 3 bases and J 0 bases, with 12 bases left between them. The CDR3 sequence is CATSRGTLDSGANVLTF. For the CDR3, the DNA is TGTGCCACCAGCAGGGGGACCCTCGACTCTGGGGCCAACGTCCTGACTTTC.

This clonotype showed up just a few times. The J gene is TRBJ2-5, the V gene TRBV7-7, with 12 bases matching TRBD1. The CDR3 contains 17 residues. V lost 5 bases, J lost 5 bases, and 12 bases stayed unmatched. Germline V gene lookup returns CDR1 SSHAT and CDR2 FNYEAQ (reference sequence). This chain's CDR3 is CASSPGGGTGGGETQYF. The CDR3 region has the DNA TGTGCCAGCAGCCCAGGAGGTGGGACAGGGGGCGGTGAGACCCAGTACTTC.

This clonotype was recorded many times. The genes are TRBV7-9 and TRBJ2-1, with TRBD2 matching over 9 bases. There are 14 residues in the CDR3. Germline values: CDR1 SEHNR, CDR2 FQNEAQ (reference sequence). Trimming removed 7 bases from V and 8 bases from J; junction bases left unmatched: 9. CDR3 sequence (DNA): TGTGCCAGCATTCCGGCGGGAGGGCTCGATGAGCAGTTCTTC. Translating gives CASIPAGGLDEQFF.

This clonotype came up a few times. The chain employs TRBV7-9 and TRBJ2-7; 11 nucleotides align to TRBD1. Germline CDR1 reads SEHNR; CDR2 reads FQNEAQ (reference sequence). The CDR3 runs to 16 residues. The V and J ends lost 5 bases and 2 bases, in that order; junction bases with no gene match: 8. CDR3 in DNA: TGTGCCAGCAGCGACCATTCGGGACAGGGGGCCTACGAGCAGTACTTC. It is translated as CASSDHSGQGAYEQYF.

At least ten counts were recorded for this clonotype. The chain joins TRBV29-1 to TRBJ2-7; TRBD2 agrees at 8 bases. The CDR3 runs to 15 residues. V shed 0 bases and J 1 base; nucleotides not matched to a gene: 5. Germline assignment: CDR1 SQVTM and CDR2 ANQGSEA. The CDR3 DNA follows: TGCAGCGTTGAAGATCGATCGGGAGGGTCCTACGAGCAGTACTTC. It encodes CSVEDRSGGSYEQYF.

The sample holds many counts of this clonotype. CDR3 loop: CASSLTPLPAGPYNEQFF. The DNA for the CDR3 is TGTGCCAGCAGCTTAACACCCCTCCCGGCGGGACCCTACAATGAGCAGTTCTTC. V is TRBV11-1 and J is TRBJ2-1, with D possibly being TRBD2 (6 bases). Trimming removed 2 bases at V and 2 bases at J, with 19 bases between. The CDR3 has 18 amino acids. Germline V gene sequence: CDR1 SGHAT, CDR2 FQDESV (reference sequence).

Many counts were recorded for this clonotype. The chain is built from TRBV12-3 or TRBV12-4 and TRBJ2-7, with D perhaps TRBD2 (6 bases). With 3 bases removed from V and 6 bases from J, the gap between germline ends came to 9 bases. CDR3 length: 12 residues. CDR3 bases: TGTGCCAGCAGTTTTCGGGGGAGCGAGCAGTACGTC. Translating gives CASSFRGSEQYV.

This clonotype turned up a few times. The CDR3 DNA reads TGTGCCACCAGTGACCCGGGACAGGGGGCGCCGGGGAACGAGCAGTACGTC. This codes for CATSDPGQGAPGNEQYV. V is TRBV24-1 and J is TRBJ2-7; 12 bases match TRBD1. CDR1 is KGHDR and CDR2 is SFDVKD in the germline V gene. This CDR3 has 17 residues. V shed 4 bases, J shed 5 bases, and the junction held 11 bases outside the gene matches.

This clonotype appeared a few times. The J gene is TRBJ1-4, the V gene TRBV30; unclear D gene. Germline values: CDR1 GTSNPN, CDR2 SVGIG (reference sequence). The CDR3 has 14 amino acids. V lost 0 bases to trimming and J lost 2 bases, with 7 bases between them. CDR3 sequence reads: CAWSVPGTNEKLFF. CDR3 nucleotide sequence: TGTGCCTGGAGTGTACCGGGGACTAATGAAAAACTGTTTTTT.

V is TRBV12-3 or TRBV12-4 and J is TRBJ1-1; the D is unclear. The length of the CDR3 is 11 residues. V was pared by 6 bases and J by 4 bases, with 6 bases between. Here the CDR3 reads CASRPPTEAFF. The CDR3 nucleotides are TGTGCCAGCAGGCCGCCCACTGAAGCTTTCTTT.

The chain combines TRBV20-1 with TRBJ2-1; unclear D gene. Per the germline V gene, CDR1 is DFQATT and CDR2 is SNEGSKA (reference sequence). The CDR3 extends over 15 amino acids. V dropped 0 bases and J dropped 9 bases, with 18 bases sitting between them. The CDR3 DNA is TGCAGTGCTAGAGATATAACTGCCCCAAAGGGTGAGCAGTTCTTC. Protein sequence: CSARDITAPKGEQFF.

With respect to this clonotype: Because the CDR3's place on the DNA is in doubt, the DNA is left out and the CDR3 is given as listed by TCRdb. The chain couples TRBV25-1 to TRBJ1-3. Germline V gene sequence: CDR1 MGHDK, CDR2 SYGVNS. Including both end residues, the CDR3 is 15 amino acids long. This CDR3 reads CASSAPWGAGNTIYW.

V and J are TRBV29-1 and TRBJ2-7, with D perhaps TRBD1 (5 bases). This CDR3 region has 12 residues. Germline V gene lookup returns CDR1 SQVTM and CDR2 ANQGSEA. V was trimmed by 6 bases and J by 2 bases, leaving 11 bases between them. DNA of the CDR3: TGCAGCGTGGACATCGGTCCCTACGAGCAGTACTTC. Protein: CSVDIGPYEQYF.

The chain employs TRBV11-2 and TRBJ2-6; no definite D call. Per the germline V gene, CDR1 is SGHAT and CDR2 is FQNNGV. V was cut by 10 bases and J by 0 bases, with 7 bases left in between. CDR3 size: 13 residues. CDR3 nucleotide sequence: TGTGCCACAGGATTCTCTGGGGCCAACGTCCTGACTTTC. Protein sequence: CATGFSGANVLTF.

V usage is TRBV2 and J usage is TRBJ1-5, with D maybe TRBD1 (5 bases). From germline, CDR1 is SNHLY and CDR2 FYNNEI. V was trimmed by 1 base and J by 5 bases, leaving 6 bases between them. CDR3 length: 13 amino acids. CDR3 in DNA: TGTGCCAGCAGTGAAGGCAGGGATCAGCCCCAGCATTTT. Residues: CASSEGRDQPQHF. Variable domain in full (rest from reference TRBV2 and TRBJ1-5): EPEVTQTPSHQVTQMGQEVILRCVPISNHLYFYWYRQILGQKVEFLVSFYNNEISEKSEIFDDQFSVERPDGSNFTLKIRSTKLEDSAMYFCASSEGRDQPQHFGDGTRLSIL.

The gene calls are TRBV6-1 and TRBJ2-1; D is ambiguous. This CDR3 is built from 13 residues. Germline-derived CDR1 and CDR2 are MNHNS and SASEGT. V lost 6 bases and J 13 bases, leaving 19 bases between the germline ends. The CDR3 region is CASRQNRAIEQFF. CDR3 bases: TGTGCCAGCAGACAAAACCGGGCCATCGAACAGTTCTTC.

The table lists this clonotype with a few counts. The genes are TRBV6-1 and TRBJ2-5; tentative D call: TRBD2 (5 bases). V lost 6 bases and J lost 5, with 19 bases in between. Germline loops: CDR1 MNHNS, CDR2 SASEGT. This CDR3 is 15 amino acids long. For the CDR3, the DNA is TGTGCCAGCAGCTTCGGAGGTTCCCAGTGGGAGACCCAGTACTTC. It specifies CASSFGGSQWETQYF.

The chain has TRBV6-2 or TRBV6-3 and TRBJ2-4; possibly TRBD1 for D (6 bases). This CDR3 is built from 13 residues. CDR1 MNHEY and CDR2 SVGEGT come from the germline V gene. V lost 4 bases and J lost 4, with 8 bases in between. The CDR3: CASSSQGKNIQYF. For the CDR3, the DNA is TGTGCCAGCAGTTCACAGGGAAAAAACATTCAGTACTTC.

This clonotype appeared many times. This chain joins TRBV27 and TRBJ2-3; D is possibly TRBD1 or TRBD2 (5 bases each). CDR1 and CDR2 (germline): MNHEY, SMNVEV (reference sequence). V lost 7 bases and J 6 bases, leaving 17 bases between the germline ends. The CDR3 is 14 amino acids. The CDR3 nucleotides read TGTGCCAGCAAACGACTGGGGGATGGCGATACGCAGTATTTT. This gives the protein CASKRLGDGDTQYF.